This T cell receptor beta chain comes out of a study of response to subunit inactivated influenza vaccine. TCRdb reprocessed the RT-PCR reads via MiXCR and lists one record per CDR3 protein. This table has 500,000 to 550,000 distinct CDR3 sequences, 7.2% appearing once. This CDR3 has 17 residues. Losses at the gene ends were 4 bases for V and 0 bases for J; bases not matched to a gene: 6. Germline CDR1 reads SEHNR; CDR2 reads FQNEAQ (reference sequence). The source was PBMCs from blood, collected around 2 years after vaccination. This TCR came from a man between 50 and 69 years old who received an inactivated influenza vaccine. The rearrangement links TRBV7-9 to TRBJ2-3; 11 bases line up with TRBD2. The CDR3 loop reads CASSSLTSGASTDTQYF. CDR3 bases: TGTGCCAGCAGCTCCTTGACTAGCGGGGCCAGCACAGATACGCAGTATTTT.